This T cell receptor (beta chain) stems from a study of cytomegalovirus exposure and HLA in healthy donors. Study-wide context: Unique TCRs numbering roughly 85 million, obtained from HLA-typed donors, made up an early data release.

Overall study results and limits: When analyzed later, a missense DCLRE1C variant was found to be linked to TCR beta V- and J-gene trimming. Presence/absence analyses treated sequencing depth as roughly uniform across donors.

About this clone itself: What it recognizes is unknown.

This CDR3 has 14 residues. Germline-derived CDR1 and CDR2 are KGHSH and LQKENI. The J segment lost 5 bases and the V segment lost 6 bases, leaving 4 bases of the junction unmatched. 60 Vbeta and 13 Jbeta primers were used in PCR. This table comes from immunoSEQ multiplex PCR, and its TCRdb copy is limited to in-frame clones, with some not included. The sample yields 120,000 to 150,000 clones, 76% seen once. Sequenced input: PBMCs. This TCR was sampled from a woman aged 40 to 49 in good health and CMV-seronegative. The chain carries TRBV18 and TRBJ2-2; TRBD1 agrees at 9 bases. The CDR3 is CASSPGTGTGELFF. The CDR3 DNA reads TGTGCCAGCTCGCCCGGGACAGGGACCGGGGAGCTGTTTTTT.